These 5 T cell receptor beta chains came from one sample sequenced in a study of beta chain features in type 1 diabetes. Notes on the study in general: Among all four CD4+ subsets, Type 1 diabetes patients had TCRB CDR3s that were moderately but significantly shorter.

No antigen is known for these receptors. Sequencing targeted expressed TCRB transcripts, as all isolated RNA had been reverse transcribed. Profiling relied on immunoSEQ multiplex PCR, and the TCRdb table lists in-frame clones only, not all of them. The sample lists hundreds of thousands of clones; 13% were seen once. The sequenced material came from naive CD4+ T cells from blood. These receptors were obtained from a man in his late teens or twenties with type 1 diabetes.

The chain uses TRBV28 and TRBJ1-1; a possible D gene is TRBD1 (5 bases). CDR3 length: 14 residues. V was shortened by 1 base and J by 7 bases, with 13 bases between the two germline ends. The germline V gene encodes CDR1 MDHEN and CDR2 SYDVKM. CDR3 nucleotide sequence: TGTGCCAGCAGTTTATTAGGGACGGATGTTGAAGCTTTCTTT. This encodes CASSLLGTDVEAFF.

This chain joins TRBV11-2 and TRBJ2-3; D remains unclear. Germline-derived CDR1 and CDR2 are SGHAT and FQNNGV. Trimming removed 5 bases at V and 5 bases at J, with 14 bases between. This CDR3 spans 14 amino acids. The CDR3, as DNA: TGTGCCAGCAGCGCAGACTTGGCTATAGATACGCAGTATTTT. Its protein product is CASSADLAIDTQYF.

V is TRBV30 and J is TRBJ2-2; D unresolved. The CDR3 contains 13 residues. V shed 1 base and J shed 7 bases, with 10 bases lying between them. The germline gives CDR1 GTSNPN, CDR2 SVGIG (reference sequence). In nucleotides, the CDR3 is TGTGCCTGGAGTGCCCGATCCGGCGGGGAGCTGTTTTTT. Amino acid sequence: CAWSARSGGELFF.

The CDR3 bases are TGTGCCAGCAGGCGGGCAGGGGCCTATGGCTACACCTTC. It yields the protein CASRRAGAYGYTF. V usage is TRBV7-2 and J usage is TRBJ1-2; TRBD1 might be the D (6 bases). Germline V lookup: CDR1 SGHTA, CDR2 FQGNSA. The germline V and J ends were trimmed by 6 bases and 4 bases, with 12 bases remaining between them. The CDR3 extends over 13 amino acids.

CDR3 in DNA: TGTGCCTGGAGTGTACAGGGGTACGAGCAGTACTTC. Its protein product is CAWSVQGYEQYF. The chain employs TRBV30 and TRBJ2-5; 7 bases are shared with TRBD1. The J call is in doubt because the DNA end fits TRBJ2-7 better. CDR1 and CDR2 (germline): GTSNPN, SVGIG (reference sequence). There are 12 residues in the CDR3.